This T cell receptor (beta chain) was identified during a study of blood T cell repertoires in COVID-19. Turning to the study itself: The United States, Italy and Spain were the sources of the acute and convalescent COVID-19 samples. The cDNA or gDNA used as material had been derived from T cells, B-cell-depleted T cells, or PBMCs.

Followed over time, Seattle patients had been enrolled while infection was active. V dropped 3 bases and J dropped 8 bases, with 12 bases sitting between them. The germline gives CDR1 SGHKS, CDR2 YYEKEE (reference sequence). The CDR3 extends over 13 amino acids. The authors' processing: Nucleated cell counts were estimated from reference gene primer amplification. Only in-frame clones appear in the TCRdb table, and some are missing; sequencing was by immunoSEQ multiplex PCR. V and J calls and clone size come straight from that table; D and trimming were deduced from the DNA. The table shows about 180,000 clones, with approximately 87% occurring only once.

Sequences were obtained from peripheral blood. The receptor was isolated from a person aged 65 to 79 with COVID-19, enrolled during active disease. The rearrangement links TRBV5-5 to TRBJ2-1, with D unclear. CDR3 in amino acids: CASSYPYSDEQFF. In DNA, the CDR3 is TGTGCCAGCAGCTATCCTTATTCCGATGAGCAGTTCTTC.